Below, 13 T cell receptor beta chains from the same sample are listed, as sequenced in a study of blood T cells in healthy people across ages. A second roughly 7 to 12 cycle PCR used barcoded and J-beta primers. One entry per CDR3 protein, called by TCRdb with MiXCR from the 5' RACE reads. The top ten clones hold 10% to 15% of a sample with 950,000 to 1,200,000 distinct CDR3 sequences, 35% to 40% of them seen once. The source material was blood. The receptors were sampled from a man aged 18 to 30 in good health.

This clonotype has more than one count but fewer than ten. The chain joins TRBV5-6 to TRBJ2-7; D is uncertain. V was trimmed by 2 bases and J by 2 bases, leaving 14 bases between them. Germline V gene lookup returns CDR1 SGHDT and CDR2 YYEEEE. CDR3 length equals 15 residues. This CDR3 reads CASSFRELIAYEQYF. DNA of the CDR3: TGTGCCAGCAGCTTTAGGGAATTAATAGCCTACGAGCAGTACTTC.

This clonotype has ten or more counts. V gene TRBV12-3 or TRBV12-4 combines with J gene TRBJ2-1, with D perhaps given as TRBD1 or TRBD2 (6 bases each). With 4 bases removed from V and 15 bases from J, the gap between germline ends came to 13 bases. This CDR3 is 11 amino acids long. This chain's CDR3 is CASSSVGGWFF. The CDR3, as DNA: TGTGCCAGCAGTTCTGTAGGGGGGTGGTTCTTC.

This clonotype turned up a few times. V usage is TRBV4-1 and J usage is TRBJ1-2, with D unresolved. CDR1 is MGHRA, CDR2 YSYEKL, per germline. With 4 bases removed from V and 6 bases from J, the gap between germline ends came to 15 bases. This CDR3 is built from 14 residues. CDR3 coding DNA: TGCGCCAGCAGCCCCCGGTCGGTCGTCGATGGCTACACCTTC. It yields the protein CASSPRSVVDGYTF.

J is TRBJ2-3 and V is TRBV7-2, with 7 bases matching TRBD2. J was trimmed by 3 bases and V by 1 base; bases with no gene match: 4. The CDR3 extends over 15 amino acids. CDR1 SGHTA and CDR2 FQGNSA come from the germline V gene. The DNA for the CDR3 is TGTGCCAGCAGCTTAGGCGGGAGTCGTACAGATACGCAGTATTTT. It codes for CASSLGGSRTDTQYF. The whole variable domain, remainder taken from reference TRBV7-2 and TRBJ2-3, is GAGVSQSPSNKVTEKGKDVELRCDPISGHTALYWYRQSLGQGLEFLIYFQGNSAPDKSGLPSDRFSAERTGGSVSTLTIQRTQQEDSAVYLCASSLGGSRTDTQYFGPGTRLTVL.

This clonotype came up once. This chain uses TRBV20-1 with TRBJ2-2; 15 bases are shared with TRBD2. CDR1 and CDR2 (germline): DFQATT, SNEGSKA (reference sequence). Trimming at V came to 5 bases and at J to 1 base, leaving 5 bases not matched to a gene. This CDR3 has 17 residues. Written as DNA, the CDR3 is TGCAGTGCTGCGGGACTAGCGGGGGGCGGGAACACCGGGGAGCTGTTTTTT. It specifies CSAAGLAGGGNTGELFF.

The gene calls are TRBV29-1 and TRBJ2-4; D is unresolved. The CDR3 spans 14 residues. Trimming left V 6 bases short and J 0 bases short, with 12 bases between. The germline V gene encodes CDR1 SQVTM and CDR2 ANQGSEA. The DNA for the CDR3 is TGCAGCGTCCAGAGTAGACTAGCCAAAAACATTCAGTACTTC. This codes for CSVQSRLAKNIQYF.

This clonotype was seen ten or more times. The chain carries TRBV6-6 and TRBJ2-7; TRBD1 is a possible D gene (6 bases). Germline loops: CDR1 MNHNY, CDR2 SVGAGI (reference sequence). The CDR3 covers 15 residues. V shed 5 bases and J shed 6 bases, with 20 bases lying between them. CDR3 DNA sequence: TGTGCCAGCAGTCGAACCGCCCCAGGGGTCTCCGAGCAGTACTTC. It specifies CASSRTAPGVSEQYF.

This clonotype was detected only a few times. The V call is TRBV7-8, the J call TRBJ1-1, with a weak D call TRBD1 (5 bases). Trimming removed 0 bases at V and 4 bases at J, with 12 bases between. The CDR3 consists of 15 residues. Per germline, CDR1 SGHVS and CDR2 FQNEAQ. The CDR3 reads CASSLAGAGGTEAFF. The CDR3 nucleotides are TGTGCCAGCAGCTTAGCCGGGGCTGGAGGCACTGAAGCTTTCTTT.

The chain joins TRBV5-1 to TRBJ2-4; D is perhaps TRBD2 (6 bases). Trimming left V 0 bases short and J 5 bases short, with 9 bases between. CDR1 is SGHRS, CDR2 YFSETQ, per germline. This CDR3 comprises 14 residues. The CDR3 DNA reads TGCGCCAGCAGCTTGGACGGGGGAGAAAACATTCAGTACTTC. As protein: CASSLDGGENIQYF.

In its sample, this clonotype was seen a few times. The rearrangement links TRBV7-9 to TRBJ1-4; D not certain. This CDR3 has 15 residues. V was shortened by 3 bases and J by 0 bases, with 8 bases between the two germline ends. In germline, CDR1 is SEHNR, CDR2 FQNEAQ (reference sequence). Here the CDR3 DNA reads TGTGCCAGCAGCTTCGACGGTTCAACTAATGAAAAACTGTTTTTT. Amino acids: CASSFDGSTNEKLFF.

This chain uses TRBV12-3 or TRBV12-4 with TRBJ2-1; 10 bases map to TRBD2. The CDR3 is 16 residues long. The J segment lost 8 bases and the V segment lost 5 bases, leaving 12 bases of the junction unmatched. CDR3 DNA sequence: TGTGCCAGCAGTACCTGGGGGGTAGCGGGGGGCGATGAGCAGTTCTTC. Translation: CASSTWGVAGGDEQFF.

V is TRBV18 and J is TRBJ1-1, with a weak D call TRBD1 (5 bases). There are 16 residues in the CDR3. The germline gives CDR1 KGHSH, CDR2 LQKENI. V lost 1 base and J 0 bases, leaving 12 bases between the germline ends. The CDR3 coding sequence is TGTGCCAGCTCACCACGGGGGGTTTCCATGAACACTGAAGCTTTCTTT. As protein: CASSPRGVSMNTEAFF.

This clonotype was observed a handful of times. The chain recombines TRBV7-9 with TRBJ2-7, with no clear D. Trimming stripped 4 bases from V and 2 bases from J, with 6 bases between. This CDR3 is 12 amino acids long. CDR1 and CDR2 from the germline V gene are SEHNR and FQNEAQ (reference sequence). The CDR3 is CASSSDTYEQYF. The CDR3 DNA follows: TGTGCCAGCAGCTCTGACACCTACGAGCAGTACTTC.